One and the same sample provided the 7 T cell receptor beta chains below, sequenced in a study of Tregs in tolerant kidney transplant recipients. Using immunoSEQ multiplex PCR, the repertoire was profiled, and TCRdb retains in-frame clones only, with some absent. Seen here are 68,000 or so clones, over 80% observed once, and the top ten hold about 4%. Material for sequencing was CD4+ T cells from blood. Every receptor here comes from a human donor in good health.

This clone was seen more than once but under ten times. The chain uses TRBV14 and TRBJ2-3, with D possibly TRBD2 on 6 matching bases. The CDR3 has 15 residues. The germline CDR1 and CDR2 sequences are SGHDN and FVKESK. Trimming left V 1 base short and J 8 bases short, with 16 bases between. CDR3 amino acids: CASSQAYRRGFTQYF. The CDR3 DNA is TGTGCCAGCAGCCAAGCCTACCGGAGGGGCTTTACGCAGTATTTT.

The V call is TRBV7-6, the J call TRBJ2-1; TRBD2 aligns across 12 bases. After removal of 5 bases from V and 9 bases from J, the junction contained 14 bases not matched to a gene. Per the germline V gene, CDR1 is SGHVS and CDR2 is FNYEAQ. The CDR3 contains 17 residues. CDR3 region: CASSPYPSGGAQTEQFF. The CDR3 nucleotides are TGTGCCAGCAGCCCCTATCCTAGCGGGGGGGCACAAACTGAGCAGTTCTTC.

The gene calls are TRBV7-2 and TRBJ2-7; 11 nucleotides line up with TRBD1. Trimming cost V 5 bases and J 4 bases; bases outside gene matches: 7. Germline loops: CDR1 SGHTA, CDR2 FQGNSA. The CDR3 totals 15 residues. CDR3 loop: CASSPWTGGSYEQYF. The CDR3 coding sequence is TGTGCCAGCAGCCCGTGGACAGGGGGCTCGTACGAGCAGTACTTC.

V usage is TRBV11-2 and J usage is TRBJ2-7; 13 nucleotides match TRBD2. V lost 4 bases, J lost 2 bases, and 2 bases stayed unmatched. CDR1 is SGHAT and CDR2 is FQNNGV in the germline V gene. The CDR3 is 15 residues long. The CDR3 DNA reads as TGTGCCAGCAGCTGGACTAGCGGGGGCCCCTACGAGCAGTACTTC. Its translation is CASSWTSGGPYEQYF.

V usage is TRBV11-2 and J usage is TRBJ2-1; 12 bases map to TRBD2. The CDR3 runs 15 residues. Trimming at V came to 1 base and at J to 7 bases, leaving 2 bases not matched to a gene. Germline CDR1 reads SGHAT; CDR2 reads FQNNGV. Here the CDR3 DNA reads TGTGCCAGCAGCTTAGGGCTAGCGGGAGGGAATGAGCAGTTCTTC. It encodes CASSLGLAGGNEQFF. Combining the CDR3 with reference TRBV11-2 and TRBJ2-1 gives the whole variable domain EAGVAQSPRYKIIEKRQSVAFWCNPISGHATLYWYQQILGQGPKLLIQFQNNGVVDDSQLPKDRFSAERLKGVDSTLKIQPAKLEDSAVYLCASSLGLAGGNEQFFGPGTRLTVL.

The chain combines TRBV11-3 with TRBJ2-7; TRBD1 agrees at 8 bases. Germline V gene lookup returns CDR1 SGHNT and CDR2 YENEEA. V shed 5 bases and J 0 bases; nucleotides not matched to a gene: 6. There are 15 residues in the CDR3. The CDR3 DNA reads TGTGCCAGCAGCACAGCCGGACAGGGCTCCTACGAGCAGTACTTC. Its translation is CASSTAGQGSYEQYF.

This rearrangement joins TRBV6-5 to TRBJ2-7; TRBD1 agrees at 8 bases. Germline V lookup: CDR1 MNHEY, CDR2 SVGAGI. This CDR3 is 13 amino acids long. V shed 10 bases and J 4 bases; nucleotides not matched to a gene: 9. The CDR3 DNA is TGTGCCACCCGACAGGGGAGTGTATACGAGCAGTACTTC. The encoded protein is CATRQGSVYEQYF.